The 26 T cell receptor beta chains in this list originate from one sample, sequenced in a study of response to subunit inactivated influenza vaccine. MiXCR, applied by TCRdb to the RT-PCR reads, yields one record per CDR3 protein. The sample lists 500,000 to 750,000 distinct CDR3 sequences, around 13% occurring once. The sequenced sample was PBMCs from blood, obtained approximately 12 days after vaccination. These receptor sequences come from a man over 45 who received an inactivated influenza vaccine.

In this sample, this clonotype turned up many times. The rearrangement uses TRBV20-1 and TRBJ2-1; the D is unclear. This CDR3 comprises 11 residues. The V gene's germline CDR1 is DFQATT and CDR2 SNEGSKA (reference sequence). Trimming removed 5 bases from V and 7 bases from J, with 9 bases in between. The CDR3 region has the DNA TGCAGTGCTGGGGTTTTGAATGAGCAGTTCTTC. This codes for CSAGVLNEQFF.

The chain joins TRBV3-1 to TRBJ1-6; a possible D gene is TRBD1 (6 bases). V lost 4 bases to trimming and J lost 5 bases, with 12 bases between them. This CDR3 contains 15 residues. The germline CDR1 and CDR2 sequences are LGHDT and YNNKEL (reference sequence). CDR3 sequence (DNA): TGTGCCAGCAGCCTCGGGACACAAAATAATTCACCCCTCCACTTT. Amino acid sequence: CASSLGTQNNSPLHF.

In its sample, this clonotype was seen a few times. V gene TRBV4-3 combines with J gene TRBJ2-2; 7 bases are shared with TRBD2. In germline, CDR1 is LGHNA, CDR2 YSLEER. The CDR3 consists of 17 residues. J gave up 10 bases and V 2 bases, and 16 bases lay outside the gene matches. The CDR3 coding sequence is TGCGCCAGCAGCCAAAGAGCTCTAGCGGTAATATCTTCGGAGCTGTTTTTT. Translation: CASSQRALAVISSELFF.

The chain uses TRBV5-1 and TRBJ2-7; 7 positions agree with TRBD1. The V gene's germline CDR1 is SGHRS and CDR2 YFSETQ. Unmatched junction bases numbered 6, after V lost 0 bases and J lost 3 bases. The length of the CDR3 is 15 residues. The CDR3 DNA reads TGCGCCAGCAGCTTGGCCGGGACAGAGAACTACGAGCAGTACTTC. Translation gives CASSLAGTENYEQYF.

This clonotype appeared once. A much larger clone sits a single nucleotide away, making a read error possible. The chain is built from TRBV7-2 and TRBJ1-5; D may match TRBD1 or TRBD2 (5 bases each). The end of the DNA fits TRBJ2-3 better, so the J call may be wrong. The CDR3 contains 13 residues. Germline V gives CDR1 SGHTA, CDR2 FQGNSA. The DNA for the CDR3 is TGTGCCAGCAGCTCCGGGGCTGATCAGCCCCAGTATTTT. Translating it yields CASSSGADQPQYF.

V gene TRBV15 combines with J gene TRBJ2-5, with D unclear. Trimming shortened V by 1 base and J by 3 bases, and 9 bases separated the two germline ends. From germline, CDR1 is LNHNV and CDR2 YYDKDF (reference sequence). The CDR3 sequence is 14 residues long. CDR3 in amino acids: CATSRVNREETQYF. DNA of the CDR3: TGTGCCACCAGCAGAGTTAACAGAGAAGAGACCCAGTACTTC.

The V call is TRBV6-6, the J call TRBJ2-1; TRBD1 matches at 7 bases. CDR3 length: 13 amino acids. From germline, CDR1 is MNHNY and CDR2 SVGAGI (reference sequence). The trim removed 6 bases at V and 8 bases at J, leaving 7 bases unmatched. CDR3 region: CASSPTGLDEQFF. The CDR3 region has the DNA TGTGCCAGCAGCCCGACAGGGCTCGATGAGCAGTTCTTC.

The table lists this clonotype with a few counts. The CDR3, as DNA: TGTGCCACCAGTCAAACTAGCGGAGCCTACAATGAGCAGTTCTTC. The encoded protein is CATSQTSGAYNEQFF. V gene TRBV24-1 combines with J gene TRBJ2-1; 8 nucleotides agree with TRBD2. With 6 bases clipped from V and 2 bases from J, the junction kept 5 bases outside the gene matches. CDR1 is KGHDR and CDR2 is SFDVKD in the germline V gene. The length of the CDR3 is 15 residues.

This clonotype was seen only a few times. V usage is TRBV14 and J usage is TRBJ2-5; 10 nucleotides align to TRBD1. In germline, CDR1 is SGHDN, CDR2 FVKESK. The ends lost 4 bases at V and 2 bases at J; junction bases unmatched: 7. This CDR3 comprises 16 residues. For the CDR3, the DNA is TGTGCCAGCAGCCTATGGACAGGGGGGAGTCAAGAGACCCAGTACTTC. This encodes CASSLWTGGSQETQYF.

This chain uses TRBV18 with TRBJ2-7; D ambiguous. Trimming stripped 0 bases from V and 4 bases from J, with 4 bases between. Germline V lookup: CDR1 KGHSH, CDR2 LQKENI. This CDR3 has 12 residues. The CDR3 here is CASSPPGYEQYF. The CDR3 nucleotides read TGTGCCAGCTCACCACCAGGGTACGAGCAGTACTTC.

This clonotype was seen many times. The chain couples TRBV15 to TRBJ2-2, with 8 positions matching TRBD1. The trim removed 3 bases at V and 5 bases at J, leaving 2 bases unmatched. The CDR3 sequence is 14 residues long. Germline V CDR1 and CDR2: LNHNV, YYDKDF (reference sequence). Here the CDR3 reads CATSRDRVTGELFF. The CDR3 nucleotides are TGTGCCACCAGCAGGGACAGGGTAACCGGGGAGCTGTTTTTT.

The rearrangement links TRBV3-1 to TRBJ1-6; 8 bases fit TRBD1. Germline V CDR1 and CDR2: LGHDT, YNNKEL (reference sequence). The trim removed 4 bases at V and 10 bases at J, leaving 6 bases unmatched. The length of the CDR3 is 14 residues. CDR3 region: CASSPRQGISPLHF. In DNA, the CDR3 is TGTGCCAGCAGCCCTCGACAGGGGATCTCACCCCTCCACTTT.

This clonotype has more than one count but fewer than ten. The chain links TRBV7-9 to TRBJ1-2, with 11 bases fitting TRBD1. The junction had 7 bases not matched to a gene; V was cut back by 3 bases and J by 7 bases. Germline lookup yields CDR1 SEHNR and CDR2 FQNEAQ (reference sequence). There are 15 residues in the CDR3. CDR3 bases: TGTGCCAGCAGCTTGGGACAGGGGGTGGACGGTGGCTACACCTTC. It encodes CASSLGQGVDGGYTF.

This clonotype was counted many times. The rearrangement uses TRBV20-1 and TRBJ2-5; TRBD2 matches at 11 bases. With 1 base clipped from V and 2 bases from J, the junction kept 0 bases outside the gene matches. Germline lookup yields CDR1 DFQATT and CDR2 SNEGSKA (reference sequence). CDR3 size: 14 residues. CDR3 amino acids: CSARGTSGQETQYF. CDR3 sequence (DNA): TGCAGTGCTAGAGGGACTAGCGGGCAAGAGACCCAGTACTTC.

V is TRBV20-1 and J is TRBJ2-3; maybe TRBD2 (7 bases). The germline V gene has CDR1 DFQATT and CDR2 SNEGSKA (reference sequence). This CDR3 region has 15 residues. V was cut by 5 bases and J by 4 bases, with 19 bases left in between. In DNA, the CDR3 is TGCAGTGCTGAGGACAGCGGGAAGGGCGCAGATACGCAGTATTTT. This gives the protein CSAEDSGKGADTQYF.

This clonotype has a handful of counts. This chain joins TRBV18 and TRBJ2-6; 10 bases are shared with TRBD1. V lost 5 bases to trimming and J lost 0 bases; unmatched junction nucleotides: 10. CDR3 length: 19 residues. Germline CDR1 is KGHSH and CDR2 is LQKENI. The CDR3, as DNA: TGTGCCAGCTCAAGTTTTCGGGACAGGGGACTCTCTGGGGCCAACGTCCTGACTTTC. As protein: CASSSFRDRGLSGANVLTF.

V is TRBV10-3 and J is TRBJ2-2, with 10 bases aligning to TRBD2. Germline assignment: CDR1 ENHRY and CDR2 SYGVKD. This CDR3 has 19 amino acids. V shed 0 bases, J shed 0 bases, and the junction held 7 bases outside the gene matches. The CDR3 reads CAISESKGSGGPNTGELFF. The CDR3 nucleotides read TGTGCCATCAGTGAGTCGAAGGGTAGCGGGGGGCCGAACACCGGGGAGCTGTTTTTT.

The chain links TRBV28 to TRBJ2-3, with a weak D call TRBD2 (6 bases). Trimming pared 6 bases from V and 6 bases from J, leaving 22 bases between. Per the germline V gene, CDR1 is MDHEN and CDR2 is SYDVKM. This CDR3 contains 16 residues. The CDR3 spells CASRPGEVGNSDTQYF. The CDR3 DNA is TGTGCCAGCAGACCGGGGGAGGTCGGGAATTCGGATACGCAGTATTTT.

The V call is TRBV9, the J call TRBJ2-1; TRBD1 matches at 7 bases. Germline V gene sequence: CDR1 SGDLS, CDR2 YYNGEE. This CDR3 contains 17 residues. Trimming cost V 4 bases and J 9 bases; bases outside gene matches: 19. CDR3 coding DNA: TGTGCCAGCAGCCTTCGACAGGGCCCGCCTCCCCAGGGTGAGCAGTTCTTC. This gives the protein CASSLRQGPPPQGEQFF.

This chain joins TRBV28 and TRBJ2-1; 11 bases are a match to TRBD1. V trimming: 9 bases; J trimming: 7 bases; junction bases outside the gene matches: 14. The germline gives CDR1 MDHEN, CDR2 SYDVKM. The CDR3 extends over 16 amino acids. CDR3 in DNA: TGTGCCAGTAAACGTATTCCGGGACAGGGGGTAAATGAGCAGTTCTTC. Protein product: CASKRIPGQGVNEQFF.

In nucleotides, the CDR3 is TGTGCCAGCAGACCTCCTAGCGGGAGGGCCACGGGCACAGATACGCAGTATTTT. This gives the protein CASRPPSGRATGTDTQYF. The V and J genes are TRBV6-1 and TRBJ2-3, with TRBD2 identical over 12 bases. The V gene's germline CDR1 is MNHNS and CDR2 SASEGT. J was trimmed by 1 base and V by 6 bases; bases with no gene match: 11. This CDR3 has 18 amino acids.

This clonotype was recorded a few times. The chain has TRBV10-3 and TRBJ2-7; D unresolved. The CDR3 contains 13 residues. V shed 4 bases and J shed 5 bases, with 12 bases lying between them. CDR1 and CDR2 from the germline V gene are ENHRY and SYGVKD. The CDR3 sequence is CAISATGGHEQYF. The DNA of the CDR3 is TGTGCCATCAGTGCCACGGGTGGGCACGAGCAGTACTTC.

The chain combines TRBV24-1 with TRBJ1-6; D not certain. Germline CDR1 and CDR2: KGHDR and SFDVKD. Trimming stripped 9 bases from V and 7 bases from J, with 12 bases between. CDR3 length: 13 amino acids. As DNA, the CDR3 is TGTGCCACCCAAGGGCAAACAAATTCACCCCTCCACTTT. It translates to CATQGQTNSPLHF.

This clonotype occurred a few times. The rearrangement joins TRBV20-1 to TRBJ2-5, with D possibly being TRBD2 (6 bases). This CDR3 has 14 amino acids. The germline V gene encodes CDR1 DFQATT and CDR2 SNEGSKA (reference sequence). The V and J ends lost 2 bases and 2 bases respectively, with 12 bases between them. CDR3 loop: CSARPASGQETQYF. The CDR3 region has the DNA TGCAGTGCTAGACCGGCCAGCGGGCAAGAGACCCAGTACTTC.

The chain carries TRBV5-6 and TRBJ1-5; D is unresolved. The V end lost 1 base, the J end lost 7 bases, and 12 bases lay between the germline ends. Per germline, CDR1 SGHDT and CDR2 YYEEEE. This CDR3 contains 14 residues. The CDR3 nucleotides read TGTGCCAGCAGCTTGATCTCCTCCGCGCAGCCCCAGCATTTT. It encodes CASSLISSAQPQHF.

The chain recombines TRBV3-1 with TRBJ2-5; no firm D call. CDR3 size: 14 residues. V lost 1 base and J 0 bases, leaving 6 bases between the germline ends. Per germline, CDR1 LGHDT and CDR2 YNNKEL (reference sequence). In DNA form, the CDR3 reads TGTGCCAGCAGCCAAGTTGGCTACCAAGAGACCCAGTACTTC. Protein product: CASSQVGYQETQYF.